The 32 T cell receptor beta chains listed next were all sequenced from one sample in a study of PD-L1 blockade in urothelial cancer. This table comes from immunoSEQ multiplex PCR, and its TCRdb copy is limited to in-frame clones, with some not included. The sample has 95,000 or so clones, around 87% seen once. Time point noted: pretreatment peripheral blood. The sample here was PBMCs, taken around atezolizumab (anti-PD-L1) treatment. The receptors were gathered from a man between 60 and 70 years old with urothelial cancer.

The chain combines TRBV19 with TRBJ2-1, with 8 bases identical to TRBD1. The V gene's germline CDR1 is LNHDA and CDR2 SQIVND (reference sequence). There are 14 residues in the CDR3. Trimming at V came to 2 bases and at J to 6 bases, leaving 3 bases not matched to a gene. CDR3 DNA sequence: TGTGCCAGTAGTATAACAGGGGGGATCAATGAGCAGTTCTTC. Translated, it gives CASSITGGINEQFF.

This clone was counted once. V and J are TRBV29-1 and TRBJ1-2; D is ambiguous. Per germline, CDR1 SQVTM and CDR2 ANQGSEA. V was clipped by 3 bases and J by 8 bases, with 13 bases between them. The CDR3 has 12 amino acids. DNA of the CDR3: TGCAGCGTTGATAACTTGTTCTTAGGCTACACCTTC. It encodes CSVDNLFLGYTF.

CDR3 protein: CASSLVTGSYEQYF. DNA for the CDR3: TGCGCCAGCAGCTTGGTGACAGGCTCCTACGAGCAGTACTTC. The chain links TRBV5-1 to TRBJ2-7, with D possibly matching TRBD1 (6 bases). V was cut by 0 bases and J by 0 bases, with 7 bases left in between. Germline lookup yields CDR1 SGHRS and CDR2 YFSETQ. The CDR3 length is 14 residues.

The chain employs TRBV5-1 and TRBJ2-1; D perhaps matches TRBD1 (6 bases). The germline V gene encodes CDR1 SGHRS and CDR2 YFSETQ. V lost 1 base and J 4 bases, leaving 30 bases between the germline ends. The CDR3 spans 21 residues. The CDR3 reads CASSLTGPNPNRALPYNEQFF. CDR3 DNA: TGCGCCAGCAGCTTGACGGGACCCAACCCGAACAGGGCCTTACCTTACAATGAGCAGTTCTTC.

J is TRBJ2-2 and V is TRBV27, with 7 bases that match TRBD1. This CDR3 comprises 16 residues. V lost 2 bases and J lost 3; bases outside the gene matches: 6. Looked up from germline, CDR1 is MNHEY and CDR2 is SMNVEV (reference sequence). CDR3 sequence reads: CASSLNDRADTGELFF. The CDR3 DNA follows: TGTGCCAGCAGTTTAAATGACAGGGCCGACACCGGGGAGCTGTTTTTT.

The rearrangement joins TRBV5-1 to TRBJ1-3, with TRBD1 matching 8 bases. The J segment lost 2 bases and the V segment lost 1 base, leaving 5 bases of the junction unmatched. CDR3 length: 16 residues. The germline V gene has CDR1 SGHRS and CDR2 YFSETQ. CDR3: CASSLWVQGAGNTIYF. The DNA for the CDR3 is TGCGCCAGCAGCTTGTGGGTACAGGGGGCTGGAAACACCATATATTTT.

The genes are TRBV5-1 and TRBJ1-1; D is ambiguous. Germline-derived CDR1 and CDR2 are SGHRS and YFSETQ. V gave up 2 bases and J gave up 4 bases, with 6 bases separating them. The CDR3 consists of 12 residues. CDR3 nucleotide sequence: TGCGCCAGCAGCTTCCCGGGCACTGAAGCTTTCTTT. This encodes CASSFPGTEAFF.

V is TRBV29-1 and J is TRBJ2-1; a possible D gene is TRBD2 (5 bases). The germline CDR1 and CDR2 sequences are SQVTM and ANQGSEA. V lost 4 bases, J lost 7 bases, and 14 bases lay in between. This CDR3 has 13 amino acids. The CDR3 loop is CSVGLTGKNEQFF. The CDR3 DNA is TGCAGCGTTGGACTAACCGGAAAGAATGAGCAGTTCTTC.

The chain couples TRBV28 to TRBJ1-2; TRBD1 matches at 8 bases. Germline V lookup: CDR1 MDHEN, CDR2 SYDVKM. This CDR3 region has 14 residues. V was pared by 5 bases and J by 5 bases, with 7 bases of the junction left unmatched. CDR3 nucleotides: TGTGCCAGCAGTACCACAACAGGGGGTTATGGCTACACCTTC. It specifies CASSTTTGGYGYTF.

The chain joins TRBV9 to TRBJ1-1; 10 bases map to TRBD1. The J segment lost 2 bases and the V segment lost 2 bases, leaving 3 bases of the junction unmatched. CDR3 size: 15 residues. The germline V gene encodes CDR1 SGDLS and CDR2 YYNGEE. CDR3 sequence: CASSVGQGFNTEAFF. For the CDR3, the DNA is TGTGCCAGCAGCGTGGGACAGGGGTTTAACACTGAAGCTTTCTTT.

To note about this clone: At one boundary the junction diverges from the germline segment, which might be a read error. CDR3 sequence: CATSRDTGGAIVDF. CDR3 in DNA: TGTGCCACCAGCAGAGATACTGGGGGGGCGATAGTAGATTTT. The chain employs TRBV15 and TRBJ2-3, with D perhaps TRBD2 (7 bases). Per germline, CDR1 LNHNV and CDR2 YYDKDF (reference sequence). The CDR3 extends over 14 amino acids.

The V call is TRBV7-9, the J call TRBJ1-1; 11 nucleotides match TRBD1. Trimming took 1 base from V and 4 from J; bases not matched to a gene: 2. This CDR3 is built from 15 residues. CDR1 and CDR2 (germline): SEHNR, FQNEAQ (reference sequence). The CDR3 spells CASSLVGQGGTEAFF. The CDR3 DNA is TGTGCCAGCAGCTTAGTGGGACAGGGGGGCACTGAAGCTTTCTTT.

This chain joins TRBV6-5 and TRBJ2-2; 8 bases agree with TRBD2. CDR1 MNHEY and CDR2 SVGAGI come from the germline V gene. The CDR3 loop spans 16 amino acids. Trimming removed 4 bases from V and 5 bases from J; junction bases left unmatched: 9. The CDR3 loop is CASSSLTGGRTGELFF. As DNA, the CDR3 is TGTGCCAGCAGTTCCCTGACGGGGGGGCGAACCGGGGAGCTGTTTTTT.

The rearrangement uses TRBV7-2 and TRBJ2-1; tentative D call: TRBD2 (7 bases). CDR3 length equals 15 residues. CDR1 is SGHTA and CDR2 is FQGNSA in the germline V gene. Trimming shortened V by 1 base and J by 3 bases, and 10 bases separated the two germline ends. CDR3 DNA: TGTGCCAGCAGCTTAGTGCGGGGGCTCTACAATGAGCAGTTCTTC. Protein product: CASSLVRGLYNEQFF.

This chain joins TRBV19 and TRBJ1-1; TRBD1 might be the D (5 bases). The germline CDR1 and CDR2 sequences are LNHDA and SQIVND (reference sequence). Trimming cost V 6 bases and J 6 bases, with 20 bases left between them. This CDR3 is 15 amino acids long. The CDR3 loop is CASRKSGREVAEAFF. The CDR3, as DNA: TGTGCCAGTAGGAAATCCGGCAGGGAGGTTGCTGAAGCTTTCTTT.

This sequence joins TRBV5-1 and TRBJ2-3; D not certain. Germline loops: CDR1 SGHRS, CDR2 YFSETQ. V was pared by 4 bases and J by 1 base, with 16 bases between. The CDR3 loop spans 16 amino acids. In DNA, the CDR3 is TGCGCCAGCAGCGCCCATGAGGTGACCGGCACAGATACGCAGTATTTT. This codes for CASSAHEVTGTDTQYF.

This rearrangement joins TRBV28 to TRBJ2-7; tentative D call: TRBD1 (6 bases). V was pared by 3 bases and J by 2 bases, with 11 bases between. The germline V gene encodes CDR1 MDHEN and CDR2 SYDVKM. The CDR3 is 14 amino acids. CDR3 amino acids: CASSFSQGTYEQYF. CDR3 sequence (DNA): TGTGCCAGCAGTTTTAGCCAGGGGACCTACGAGCAGTACTTC.

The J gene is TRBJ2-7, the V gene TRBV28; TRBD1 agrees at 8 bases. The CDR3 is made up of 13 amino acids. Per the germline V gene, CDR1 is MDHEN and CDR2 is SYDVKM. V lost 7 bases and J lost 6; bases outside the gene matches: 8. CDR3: CASIGQGYGEQYF. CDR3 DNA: TGTGCCAGCATTGGACAGGGTTACGGCGAGCAGTACTTC.

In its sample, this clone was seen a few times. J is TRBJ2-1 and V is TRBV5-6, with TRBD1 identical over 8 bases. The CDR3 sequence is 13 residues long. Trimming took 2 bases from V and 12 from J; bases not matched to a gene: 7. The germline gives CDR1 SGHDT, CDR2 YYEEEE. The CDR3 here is CASSLTGQVGQFF. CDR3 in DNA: TGTGCCAGCAGCTTAACGGGACAGGTGGGGCAGTTCTTC.

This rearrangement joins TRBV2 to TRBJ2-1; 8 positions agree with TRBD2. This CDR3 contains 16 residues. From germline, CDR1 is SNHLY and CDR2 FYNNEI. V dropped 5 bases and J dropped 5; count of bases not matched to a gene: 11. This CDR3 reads CASSPIGLAGNNEQFF. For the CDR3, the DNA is TGTGCCAGCAGTCCCATCGGGCTAGCGGGTAACAATGAGCAGTTCTTC.

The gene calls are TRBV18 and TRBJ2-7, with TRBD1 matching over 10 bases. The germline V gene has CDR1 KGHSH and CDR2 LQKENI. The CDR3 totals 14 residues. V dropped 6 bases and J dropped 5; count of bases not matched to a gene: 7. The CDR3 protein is CASSQGQGLHEQYF. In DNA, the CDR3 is TGTGCCAGCTCGCAGGGACAGGGGCTCCACGAGCAGTACTTC.

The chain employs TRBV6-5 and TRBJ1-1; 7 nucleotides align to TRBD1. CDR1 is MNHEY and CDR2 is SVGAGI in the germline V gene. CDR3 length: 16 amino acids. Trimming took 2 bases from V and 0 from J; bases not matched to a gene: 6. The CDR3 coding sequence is TGTGCCAGCAGTTACGGGACAGTTAAGATGAACACTGAAGCTTTCTTT. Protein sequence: CASSYGTVKMNTEAFF.

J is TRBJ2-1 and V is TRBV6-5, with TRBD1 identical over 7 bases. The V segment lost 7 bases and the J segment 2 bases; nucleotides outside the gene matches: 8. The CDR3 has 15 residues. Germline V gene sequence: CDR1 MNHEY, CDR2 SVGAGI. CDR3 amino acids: CASNPTGVAYNEQFF. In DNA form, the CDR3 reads TGTGCCAGCAACCCAACAGGGGTCGCCTACAATGAGCAGTTCTTC.

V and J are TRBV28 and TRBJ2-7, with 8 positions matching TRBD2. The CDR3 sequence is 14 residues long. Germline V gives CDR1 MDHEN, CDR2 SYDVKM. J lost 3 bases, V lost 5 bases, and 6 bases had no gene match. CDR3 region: CASSLLAGGYEQYF. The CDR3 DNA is TGTGCCAGCAGTCTTCTAGCGGGCGGCTACGAGCAGTACTTC.

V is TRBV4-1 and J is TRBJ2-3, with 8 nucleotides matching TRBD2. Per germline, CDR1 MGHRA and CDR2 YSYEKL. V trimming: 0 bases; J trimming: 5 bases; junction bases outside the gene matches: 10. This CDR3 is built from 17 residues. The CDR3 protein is CASSQDPAGGRGDTQYF. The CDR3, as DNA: TGCGCCAGCAGCCAAGATCCCGCGGGGGGACGAGGAGATACGCAGTATTTT.

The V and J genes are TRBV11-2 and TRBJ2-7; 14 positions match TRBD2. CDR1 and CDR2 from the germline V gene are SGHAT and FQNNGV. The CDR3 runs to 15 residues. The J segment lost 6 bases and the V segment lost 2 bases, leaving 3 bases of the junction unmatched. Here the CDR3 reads CASSLRTSGGIEQYF. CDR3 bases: TGTGCCAGCAGCTTAAGGACTAGCGGGGGGATCGAGCAGTACTTC.

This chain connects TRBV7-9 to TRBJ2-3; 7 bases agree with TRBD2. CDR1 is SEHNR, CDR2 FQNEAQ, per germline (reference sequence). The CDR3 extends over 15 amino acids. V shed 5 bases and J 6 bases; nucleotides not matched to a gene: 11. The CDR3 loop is CASSPLAAVVDTQYF. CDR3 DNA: TGTGCCAGCAGCCCTCTAGCGGCGGTGGTGGATACGCAGTATTTT.

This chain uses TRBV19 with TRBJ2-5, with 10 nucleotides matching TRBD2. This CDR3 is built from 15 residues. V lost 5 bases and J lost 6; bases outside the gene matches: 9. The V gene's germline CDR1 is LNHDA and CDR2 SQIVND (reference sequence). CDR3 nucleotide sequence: TGTGCCAGTAGTCATGGTAGCGGGAGGTCGAAGACCCAGTACTTC. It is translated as CASSHGSGRSKTQYF.

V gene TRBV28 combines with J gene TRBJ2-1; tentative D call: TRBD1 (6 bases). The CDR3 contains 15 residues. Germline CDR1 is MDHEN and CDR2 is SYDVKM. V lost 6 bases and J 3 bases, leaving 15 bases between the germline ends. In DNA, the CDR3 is TGTGCCAGCAGCCTCGGACAGAGTCTCTACAATGAGCAGTTCTTC. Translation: CASSLGQSLYNEQFF.

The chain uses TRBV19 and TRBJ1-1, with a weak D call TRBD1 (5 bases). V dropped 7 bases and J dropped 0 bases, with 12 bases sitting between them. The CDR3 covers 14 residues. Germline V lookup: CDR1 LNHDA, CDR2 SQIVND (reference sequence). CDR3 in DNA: TGTGCCAGTAACCAAGACAGACTGAACACTGAAGCTTTCTTT. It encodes CASNQDRLNTEAFF.

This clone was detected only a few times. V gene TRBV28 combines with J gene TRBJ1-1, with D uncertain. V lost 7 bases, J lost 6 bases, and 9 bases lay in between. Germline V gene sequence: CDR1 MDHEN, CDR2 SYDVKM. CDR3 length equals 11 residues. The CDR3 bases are TGTGCCAGCACCACGAGATCTGAAGCTTTCTTT. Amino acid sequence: CASTTRSEAFF.

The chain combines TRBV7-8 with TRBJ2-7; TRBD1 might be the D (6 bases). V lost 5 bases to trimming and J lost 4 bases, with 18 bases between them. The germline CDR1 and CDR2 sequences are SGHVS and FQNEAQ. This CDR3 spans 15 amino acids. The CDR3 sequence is CASSAGLTGEYEQYF. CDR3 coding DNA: TGTGCCAGCAGCGCTGGACTGACAGGAGAATACGAGCAGTACTTC.